Below, one T cell receptor beta chain is given with its context. Its antigen is undetermined. 5'RACE with constant-segment primers built TCRalpha and TCRbeta cDNA libraries with UMIs. TCRdb redid the calling of the 5' RACE reads with MiXCR, one entry per CDR3 protein. The sample records around 320,000 distinct CDR3 sequences, 28% being singletons. These data come from a study of T-cell memory formation after mild COVID-19. Points from the study as a whole: Some clones that responded turned up in pre-infection memory, which suggests that cross-reactive memory joined in.

CDR1 and CDR2 (germline): MGHRA, YSYEKL. Trimming pared 6 bases from V and 2 bases from J, leaving 14 bases between. This CDR3 has 14 residues. This chain connects TRBV4-1 to TRBJ2-7; D is perhaps TRBD2 (5 bases). The sequenced sample consisted of PBMCs or a T cell subset sorted from them (not recorded which). The source of this sequence is an adult woman who had mild COVID-19 (a few samples of this study predate the infection). Cell type and time point are not known. This CDR3 is CASSLSKGAYEQYF. CDR3 nucleotides: TGCGCCAGCAGTCTCAGTAAGGGAGCCTACGAGCAGTACTTC.